One TCR beta chain is described in this entry. This sample is drawn from a study of control samples from healthy donors and cancer patients. TCRdb keeps only in-frame clones here, not all; method: immunoSEQ multiplex PCR. The sample shows roughly 170,000 clones, 90% to 95% of them seen only once. The CDR3 contains 13 residues. Germline lookup yields CDR1 MNHEY and CDR2 SMNVEV (reference sequence). The ends were cut back, 10 bases at V and 0 bases at J, with 13 bases in the middle. What was sequenced was blood. The TCR originated in a young woman in good health. This chain connects TRBV27 to TRBJ2-7; D may be TRBD1 (5 bases). CDR3 sequence (DNA): TGTGCCACTGGACATGGCCCCTCCTACGAGCAGTACTTC. It codes for CATGHGPSYEQYF.